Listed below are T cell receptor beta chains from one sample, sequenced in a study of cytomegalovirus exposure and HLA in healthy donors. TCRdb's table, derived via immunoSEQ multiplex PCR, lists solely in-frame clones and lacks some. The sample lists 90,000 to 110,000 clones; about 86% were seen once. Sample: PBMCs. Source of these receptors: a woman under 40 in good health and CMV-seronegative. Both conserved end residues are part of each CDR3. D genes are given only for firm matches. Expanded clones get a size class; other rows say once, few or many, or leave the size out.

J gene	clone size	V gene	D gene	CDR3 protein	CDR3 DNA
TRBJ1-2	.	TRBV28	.	CASSLREVRGVYTF	TGTGCCAGCAGTCTGAGGGAGGTTCGGGGAGTCTACACCTTC
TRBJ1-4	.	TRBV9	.	CASSVEGEREKLFF	TGTGCCAGCAGCGTAGAAGGGGAAAGGGAAAAACTGTTTTTT
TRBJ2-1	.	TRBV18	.	CASSPELSSYNEQFF	TGTGCCAGCTCGCCCGAGCTGAGCTCCTACAATGAGCAGTTCTTC
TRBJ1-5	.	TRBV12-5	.	CASGLTRTDSNQPQHF	TGCGCTAGTGGTTTGACCCGGACAGATAGCAATCAGCCCCAGCATTTT
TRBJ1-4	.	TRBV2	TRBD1	CASSEPDRGNEKLFF	TGTGCCAGCAGTGAGCCGGACAGGGGAAATGAAAAACTGTTTTTT
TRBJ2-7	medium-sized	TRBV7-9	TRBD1	CASSSRGTGYEQYF	TGTGCCAGCAGCTCTCGAGGGACAGGCTACGAGCAGTACTTC
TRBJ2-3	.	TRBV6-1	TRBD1	CASSADRALYTDTQYF	TGTGCCAGCAGTGCCGACAGGGCCCTATACACAGATACGCAGTATTTT
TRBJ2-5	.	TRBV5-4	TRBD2	CASSPTSGSRETQYF	TGTGCCAGCAGCCCAACTAGCGGGAGCCGTGAGACCCAGTACTTC
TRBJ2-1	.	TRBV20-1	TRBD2	CSARLAGAPFF	TGCAGTGCTAGACTAGCGGGAGCTCCGTTCTTC
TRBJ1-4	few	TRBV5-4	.	CASSLDFEGLGATNEKLFF	TGTGCCAGCAGCTTGGATTTTGAGGGTCTTGGCGCAACTAATGAAAAACTGTTTTTT
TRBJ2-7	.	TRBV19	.	CASSIVTGSYEQYF	TGTGCCAGTAGTATAGTTACGGGATCCTACGAGCAGTACTTC
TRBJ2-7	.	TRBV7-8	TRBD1	CASSSGTGGSYEQYF	TGTGCCAGCAGTTCCGGGACAGGGGGCTCCTACGAGCAGTACTTC
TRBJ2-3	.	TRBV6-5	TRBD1	CASSSRDRGASQYF	TGTGCCAGCAGTTCTCGGGACAGGGGGGCTTCGCAGTATTTT
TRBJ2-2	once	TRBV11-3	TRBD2	CASSLGVWEREDTGELFF	TGTGCCAGCAGCTTAGGCGTTTGGGAGCGGGAGGACACCGGGGAGCTGTTTTTT
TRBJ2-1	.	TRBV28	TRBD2	CASSLGTSGSSYNEQFF	TGTGCCAGCAGCCTCGGTACTAGCGGGAGCTCCTACAATGAGCAGTTCTTC
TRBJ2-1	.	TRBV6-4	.	CASSEVGEPHNEQFF	TGTGCCAGCAGTGAGGTGGGAGAGCCGCACAATGAGCAGTTCTTC
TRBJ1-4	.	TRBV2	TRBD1	CASFRAEGAEKLFF	TGTGCCAGCTTCAGGGCCGAGGGGGCCGAAAAACTGTTTTTT
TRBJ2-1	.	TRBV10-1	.	CASGSAGAGDNEQFF	TGCGCCAGCGGGTCGGCCGGAGCGGGTGACAATGAGCAGTTCTTC
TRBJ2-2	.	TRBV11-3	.	CASSPGVGRGDTGELFF	TGTGCCAGCAGCCCGGGGGTGGGCAGGGGGGACACCGGGGAGCTGTTTTTT
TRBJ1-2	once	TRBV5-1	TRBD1	CASSLGQGFGGYTF	TGCGCCAGCAGCCTGGGACAGGGGTTTGGTGGCTACACCTTC
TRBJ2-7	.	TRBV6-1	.	CASSSPGYEQYF	TGTGCCAGCAGTTCCCCGGGTTACGAGCAGTACTTC
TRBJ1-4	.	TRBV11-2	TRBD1	CASSLGTGVKERYFF	TGTGCCAGCAGCTTAGGGACAGGGGTTAAAGAGAGGTATTTTTTT
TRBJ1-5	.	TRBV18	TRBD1	CASSDQSRGSQPQHF	TGTGCCAGCTCCGACCAGTCCAGGGGGAGCCAGCCCCAGCATTTT
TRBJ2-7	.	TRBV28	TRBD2	CASSSATLAGTYEQYF	TGTGCCAGCAGTTCCGCGACACTAGCGGGGACCTACGAGCAGTACTTC
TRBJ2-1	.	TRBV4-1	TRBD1	CASSQDSDRGPLYNEQFF	TGCGCCAGCAGCCAAGATTCGGACAGGGGCCCACTTTACAATGAGCAGTTCTTC
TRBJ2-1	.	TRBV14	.	CASSHTVSYNEQFF	TGTGCCAGCAGCCATACGGTCTCCTACAATGAGCAGTTCTTC
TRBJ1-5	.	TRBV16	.	CASSQSAGKPQHF	TGTGCCAGCAGCCAATCCGCAGGGAAGCCCCAGCATTTT
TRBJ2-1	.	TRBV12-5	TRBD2	CASSHSQGADKGTSGHSYNEQFF	TGTGCTAGTTCCCATTCGCAGGGGGCGGACAAAGGGACTAGCGGGCATTCCTACAATGAGCAGTTCTTC
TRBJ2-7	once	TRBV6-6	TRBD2	CASTSGLVGEGQYF	TGTGCCAGCACCTCGGGACTAGTCGGTGAGGGGCAGTACTTC
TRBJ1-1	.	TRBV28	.	CASSSAGETEAFF	TGTGCCAGCAGTAGCGCGGGGGAGACTGAAGCTTTCTTT
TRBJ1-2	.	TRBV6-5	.	CASSSGPRGNYGYTF	TGTGCCAGCAGTTCGGGCCCCAGGGGAAACTATGGCTACACCTTC
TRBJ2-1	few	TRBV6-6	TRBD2	CASSLAGGIGGEQFF	TGTGCCAGCAGTCTAGCGGGAGGGATCGGGGGTGAGCAGTTCTTC
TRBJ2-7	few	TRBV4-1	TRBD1	CASSNPVGQTYEQYF	TGCGCCAGCAGCAACCCCGTGGGACAGACCTACGAGCAGTACTTC
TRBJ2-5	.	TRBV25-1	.	CASSDHPGVGVNQETQYF	TGTGCCAGCAGTGACCACCCGGGGGTAGGGGTCAACCAAGAGACCCAGTACTTC
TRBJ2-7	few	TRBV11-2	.	CASSNGQTAYEQYF	TGTGCCAGCAGCAACGGACAGACAGCCTACGAGCAGTACTTC
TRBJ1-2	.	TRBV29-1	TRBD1	CSVATGGNYGYTF	TGCAGCGTGGCGACAGGGGGCAACTATGGCTACACCTTC
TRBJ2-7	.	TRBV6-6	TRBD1	CASSYRTGQGAYEQYF	TGTGCCAGCAGTTACCGTACGGGACAGGGGGCCTACGAGCAGTACTTC
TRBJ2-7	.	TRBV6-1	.	CATTWGELGEQYF	TGTGCCACTACTTGGGGGGAACTGGGCGAGCAGTACTTC
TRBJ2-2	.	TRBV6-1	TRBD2	CASREVAGRNTGELFF	TGTGCCAGCAGAGAAGTAGCGGGTCGGAACACCGGGGAGCTGTTTTTT
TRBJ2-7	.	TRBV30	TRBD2	CAWSVQRGTSPNAKGQYF	TGTGCCTGGAGTGTACAGAGGGGGACTAGCCCCAATGCCAAAGGGCAGTACTTC
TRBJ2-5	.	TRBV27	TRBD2	CASSSLAGGRAQETQYF	TGTGCCAGCAGTTCACTAGCGGGAGGAAGGGCCCAAGAGACCCAGTACTTC
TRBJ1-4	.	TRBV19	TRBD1	CAISPRDSEKLFF	TGTGCCATCTCCCCCCGGGACAGTGAAAAACTGTTTTTT
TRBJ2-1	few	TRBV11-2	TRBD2	CASRTWGLAGGNEQFF	TGTGCCAGCAGGACGTGGGGACTAGCGGGTGGCAATGAGCAGTTCTTC
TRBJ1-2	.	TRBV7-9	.	CASSRDTNYGYTF	TGTGCCAGCAGCCGGGACACCAACTATGGCTACACCTTC
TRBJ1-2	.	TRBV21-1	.	CASSTRTGEASGYTF	TGTGCCAGCAGCACCAGGACAGGGGAGGCGTCGGGCTACACCTTC
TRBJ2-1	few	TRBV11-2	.	CASSSPLAGIYNEQFF	TGTGCCAGCAGCTCCCCTTTGGCGGGGATCTACAATGAGCAGTTCTTC
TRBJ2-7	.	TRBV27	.	CASSLTGTEQYF	TGTGCCAGCAGTTTAACAGGTACCGAGCAGTACTTC
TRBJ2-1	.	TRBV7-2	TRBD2	CASSKTLAGGREQFF	TGTGCCAGCAGCAAAACTCTAGCGGGAGGACGTGAGCAGTTCTTC
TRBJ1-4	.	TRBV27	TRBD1	CASSSFRDSLGLFF	TGTGCCAGCAGTTCCTTCCGGGACAGCCTAGGACTGTTTTTT
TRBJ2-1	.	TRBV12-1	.	CASSFLGLRRVVCNEQFF	TGTGCCAGCAGCTTTTTGGGGTTACGGAGGGTTGTCTGCAATGAGCAGTTCTTC
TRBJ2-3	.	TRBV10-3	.	CAISEVRTPGVDTQYF	TGTGCCATCAGTGAGGTTAGGACCCCAGGGGTAGATACGCAGTATTTT
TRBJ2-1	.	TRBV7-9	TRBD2	CAVASGTYNEQFF	TGTGCCGTAGCTAGCGGGACCTACAATGAGCAGTTCTTC
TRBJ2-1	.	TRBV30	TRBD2	CASDRVRRVTGGESYNEQFF	TGTGCCTCCGATCGAGTCCGGAGGGTTACGGGGGGGGAATCCTACAATGAGCAGTTCTTC
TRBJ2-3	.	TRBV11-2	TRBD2	CASSPGLAGTDTQYF	TGTGCCAGCAGCCCGGGACTAGCGGGCACAGATACGCAGTATTTT
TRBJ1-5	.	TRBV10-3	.	CAISESPDNQPQHF	TGTGCCATCAGTGAGTCGCCAGACAATCAGCCCCAGCATTTT